One and the same sample provided the 31 T cell receptor beta chains below, sequenced in a study of PD-L1 blockade in urothelial cancer. The time point: pretreatment peripheral blood. Method: immunoSEQ multiplex PCR; TCRdb's copy keeps in-frame clones and lacks some. The sample carries more than 85,000 clones, around 86% recorded once. Sample: PBMCs, taken around atezolizumab (anti-PD-L1) treatment. These TCRs come from a man aged 60 to 69 with urothelial cancer.

The chain links TRBV6-5 to TRBJ1-3; D is undetermined. V was cut by 0 bases and J by 3 bases, with 9 bases left in between. The CDR3 consists of 15 residues. CDR1 MNHEY and CDR2 SVGAGI come from the germline V gene. The CDR3 is CASSYSNRIGNTIYF. The CDR3, as DNA: TGTGCCAGCAGTTACTCGAACAGAATTGGAAACACCATATATTTT.

This chain links TRBV5-1 with TRBJ2-5, with 7 positions matching TRBD1. Germline V lookup: CDR1 SGHRS, CDR2 YFSETQ. Germline trimming cut 0 bases from V and 2 bases from J; bases unmatched to any gene: 4. There are 15 residues in the CDR3. CDR3 region: CASSLGGQVQETQYF. DNA of the CDR3: TGCGCCAGCAGCTTGGGAGGACAGGTACAAGAGACCCAGTACTTC.

The chain couples TRBV5-5 to TRBJ2-5; D possibly corresponds to TRBD2 (5 bases). V dropped 2 bases and J dropped 0 bases, with 8 bases sitting between them. The CDR3 sequence is 14 residues long. The germline gives CDR1 SGHKS, CDR2 YYEKEE (reference sequence). CDR3: CASSFGMYQETQYF. DNA for the CDR3: TGTGCCAGCAGCTTCGGGATGTACCAAGAGACCCAGTACTTC.

The V gene is TRBV30, the J gene TRBJ1-1; 7 bases map to TRBD1. The CDR3 has 14 amino acids. V shed 2 bases and J 2 bases; nucleotides not matched to a gene: 5. Per germline, CDR1 GTSNPN and CDR2 SVGIG (reference sequence). The CDR3 region is CAWSLGTVNTEAFF. Here the CDR3 DNA reads TGTGCCTGGAGTCTAGGGACAGTCAACACTGAAGCTTTCTTT.

The genes are TRBV9 and TRBJ2-3, with D uncertain. This CDR3 has 16 amino acids. Looked up from germline, CDR1 is SGDLS and CDR2 is YYNGEE. Trimming left V 3 bases short and J 5 bases short, with 19 bases between. This CDR3 reads CASSAHSKILKDTQYF. CDR3 DNA sequence: TGTGCCAGCAGCGCACACAGTAAAATCTTGAAAGATACGCAGTATTTT.

V and J are TRBV15 and TRBJ2-1, with 7 positions matching TRBD1. The CDR3 consists of 15 residues. Trimming took 3 bases from V and 8 from J; bases not matched to a gene: 10. Per the germline V gene, CDR1 is LNHNV and CDR2 is YYDKDF (reference sequence). The CDR3 region has the DNA TGTGCCACCAGCAGCCAAACAGGGGTGGCGTATGAGCAGTTCTTC. Protein product: CATSSQTGVAYEQFF.

The rearrangement joins TRBV7-3 to TRBJ2-5, with 8 bases matching TRBD2. This CDR3 has 14 amino acids. The germline CDR1 and CDR2 sequences are SGHTA and FQGTGA. V lost 6 bases and J lost 1; bases outside the gene matches: 4. The CDR3 region has the DNA TGTGCCAGCAGTCTTAGCGGGACCCAAGAGACCCAGTACTTC. It encodes CASSLSGTQETQYF. Based on the CDR3 plus reference TRBV7-3 and TRBJ2-5, the full variable domain is GAGVSQTPSNKVTEKGKYVELRCDPISGHTALYWYRQSLGQGPEFLIYFQGTGAADDSGLPNDRFFAVRPEGSVSTLKIQRTERGDSAVYLCASSLSGTQETQYFGPGTRLLVL.

The V call is TRBV7-6, the J call TRBJ1-2; 7 bases line up with TRBD1. The V and J ends lost 5 bases and 0 bases, in that order; junction bases with no gene match: 6. This CDR3 region has 15 residues. Per the germline V gene, CDR1 is SGHVS and CDR2 is FNYEAQ. In DNA, the CDR3 is TGTGCCAGCAGCCCGTCGGGACAGTCTAACTATGGCTACACCTTC. The encoded protein is CASSPSGQSNYGYTF.

The chain couples TRBV7-9 to TRBJ2-7; D perhaps matches TRBD2 (5 bases). Looked up from germline, CDR1 is SEHNR and CDR2 is FQNEAQ (reference sequence). The CDR3 consists of 15 residues. The V end lost 3 bases, the J end lost 5 bases, and 17 bases lay between the germline ends. The CDR3 sequence is CASSLRVDGFNEQYF. DNA for the CDR3: TGTGCCAGCAGCTTGAGGGTGGATGGCTTTAACGAGCAGTACTTC.

V usage is TRBV28 and J usage is TRBJ2-7; TRBD1 agrees at 7 bases. This CDR3 is built from 14 residues. The trim removed 7 bases at V and 2 bases at J, leaving 8 bases unmatched. Germline CDR1 MDHEN, CDR2 SYDVKM. The CDR3 spells CASTQTGFAYEQYF. CDR3 DNA: TGTGCCAGCACTCAGACAGGGTTCGCCTACGAGCAGTACTTC.

This clone was detected only once. In DNA form, the CDR3 reads TGTGCCAGCAGCGCCACTTGGGGGGACCTCGGGTTTGAGCAGTTCTTC. Translation gives CASSATWGDLGFEQFF. The chain has TRBV9 and TRBJ2-1, with D perhaps matching TRBD2 (6 bases). Trimming took 3 bases from V and 9 from J, leaving 22 bases between them. There are 16 residues in the CDR3. Germline CDR1 reads SGDLS; CDR2 reads YYNGEE.

The rearrangement joins TRBV9 to TRBJ2-1; 10 nucleotides align to TRBD2. The CDR3 spans 15 residues. Germline CDR1 reads SGDLS; CDR2 reads YYNGEE. With 3 bases clipped from V and 2 bases from J, the junction kept 2 bases outside the gene matches. The CDR3 reads CASSATSGAYNEQFF. The CDR3 DNA reads as TGTGCCAGCAGCGCAACTAGCGGGGCCTACAATGAGCAGTTCTTC.

This chain links TRBV4-1 with TRBJ2-7; D is perhaps TRBD1 (5 bases). The germline V and J ends were trimmed by 0 bases and 4 bases, with 13 bases remaining between them. Germline CDR1 reads MGHRA; CDR2 reads YSYEKL. This CDR3 contains 15 residues. The CDR3 reads CASSQDRLGRYEQYF. In DNA form, the CDR3 reads TGCGCCAGCAGCCAAGATCGTCTGGGGCGGTACGAGCAGTACTTC.

This clone was observed a handful of times. This rearrangement joins TRBV2 to TRBJ1-2, with a possible D match to TRBD1 (6 bases). V shed 3 bases and J shed 2 bases, with 13 bases lying between them. Germline CDR1 reads SNHLY; CDR2 reads FYNNEI. This CDR3 comprises 15 residues. This CDR3 reads CASSETPGANYGYTF. CDR3 in DNA: TGTGCCAGCAGTGAGACCCCAGGGGCCAACTATGGCTACACCTTC.

This CDR3 is CASSYQGLRTDTQYF. CDR3 DNA: TGTGCCAGCAGTTATCAGGGTCTCAGGACAGATACGCAGTATTTT. The V gene is TRBV6-5, the J gene TRBJ2-3; weak D call: TRBD1 (5 bases). Per the germline V gene, CDR1 is MNHEY and CDR2 is SVGAGI. CDR3 length: 15 residues. Trimming removed 3 bases at V and 3 bases at J, with 13 bases between.

The V and J genes are TRBV14 and TRBJ2-7; D not certain. Between the trimmed V and J ends, which lost 5 bases and 2 bases, there was a span of 13 bases. Per germline, CDR1 SGHDN and CDR2 FVKESK. This CDR3 comprises 14 residues. The DNA of the CDR3 is TGTGCCAGCAGCGGCCTGGGCAGGACCTACGAGCAGTACTTC. It is translated as CASSGLGRTYEQYF.

The chain combines TRBV6-5 with TRBJ2-7, with D possibly matching TRBD1 (5 bases). This CDR3 spans 15 amino acids. CDR1 is MNHEY, CDR2 SVGAGI, per germline. V was trimmed by 4 bases and J by 0 bases, leaving 13 bases between them. The CDR3: CASSSREQVSYEQYF. The DNA for the CDR3 is TGTGCCAGCAGTTCCCGAGAACAGGTCTCCTACGAGCAGTACTTC.

This chain links TRBV6-5 with TRBJ1-2; 7 bases are shared with TRBD1. The CDR3 contains 14 residues. Germline lookup yields CDR1 MNHEY and CDR2 SVGAGI. J lost 1 base, V lost 5 bases, and 4 bases had no gene match. The CDR3 DNA reads as TGTGCCAGCAGTGGACGGGACAGTAACTATGGCTACACCTTC. It translates to CASSGRDSNYGYTF.

The chain employs TRBV4-3 and TRBJ2-6; the D is unclear. The CDR3 has 13 residues. CDR1 LGHNA and CDR2 YSLEER come from the germline V gene. The germline V and J ends were trimmed by 4 bases and 5 bases, with 6 bases remaining between them. The CDR3 loop reads CASSPRRANVLTF. As DNA, the CDR3 is TGCGCCAGCAGCCCTCGTAGGGCCAACGTCCTGACTTTC.

This clone has just one count. V gene TRBV15 combines with J gene TRBJ1-3; possible D gene TRBD1, 6 bases. Trimming took 0 bases from V and 0 from J, leaving 12 bases between them. CDR3 size: 17 residues. Germline assignment: CDR1 LNHNV and CDR2 YYDKDF (reference sequence). CDR3 nucleotides: TGTGCCACCAGCAGAGATGTGGGGGCCCTCTCTGGAAACACCATATATTTT. It codes for CATSRDVGALSGNTIYF.

The chain has TRBV2 and TRBJ1-1; TRBD1 is a possible D gene (5 bases). The CDR3 extends over 15 amino acids. Between the trimmed V and J ends, which lost 7 bases and 1 base, there was a span of 16 bases. The germline V gene has CDR1 SNHLY and CDR2 FYNNEI. The CDR3 protein is CASIGGRGQNTEAFF. The CDR3 nucleotides are TGTGCCAGCATTGGGGGGAGGGGTCAGAACACTGAAGCTTTCTTT.

The chain carries TRBV19 and TRBJ2-1; TRBD1 aligns across 7 bases. CDR1 and CDR2 from the germline V gene are LNHDA and SQIVND (reference sequence). With 8 bases clipped from V and 4 bases from J, the junction kept 8 bases outside the gene matches. The CDR3 is 14 residues long. The CDR3 DNA is TGTGCCAGTGGTAGACAGGGCTGGTACAATGAGCAGTTCTTC. Protein product: CASGRQGWYNEQFF.

In its sample, this clone was seen a few times. This chain joins TRBV6-1 and TRBJ1-3; D may be TRBD1 (5 bases). CDR3 length equals 17 residues. The V end was cut by 4 bases, the J end by 0 bases, with 16 bases between. The germline CDR1 and CDR2 sequences are MNHNS and SASEGT. CDR3 protein: CASSGPGAGHSGNTIYF. The CDR3 DNA sequence: TGTGCCAGCAGTGGGCCTGGGGCAGGCCACTCTGGAAACACCATATATTTT.

The V call is TRBV9, the J call TRBJ2-5; no clear D gene. Germline V gene sequence: CDR1 SGDLS, CDR2 YYNGEE. The ends were cut back, 0 bases at V and 5 bases at J, with 11 bases in the middle. The CDR3 runs 14 residues. The CDR3 loop reads CASSVGGVAETQYF. CDR3 DNA sequence: TGTGCCAGCAGCGTAGGCGGTGTTGCGGAGACCCAGTACTTC.

The chain is built from TRBV11-3 and TRBJ1-4; no firm D call. Between the trimmed V and J ends, which lost 1 base and 7 bases, there was a span of 13 bases. The CDR3 sequence is 15 residues long. CDR1 is SGHNT and CDR2 is YENEEA in the germline V gene. CDR3 nucleotides: TGTGCCAGCAGCTTAGCGGCCCGGCGGGTTGAAAAACTGTTTTTT. This sequence encodes CASSLAARRVEKLFF.

This clone was observed a single time. This CDR3 is CASSLVTSGGHEQYF. CDR3 bases: TGCGCCAGCAGCTTGGTTACTAGCGGGGGCCACGAGCAGTACTTC. The V gene is TRBV5-1, the J gene TRBJ2-7, with TRBD2 matching over 11 bases. Germline V gene sequence: CDR1 SGHRS, CDR2 YFSETQ. Trimming took 0 bases from V and 5 from J; bases not matched to a gene: 4. This CDR3 has 15 residues.

The chain has TRBV5-1 and TRBJ2-3; D is perhaps TRBD2 (5 bases). V dropped 5 bases and J dropped 14 bases, with 15 bases sitting between them. CDR3 length: 11 residues. Germline CDR1 SGHRS, CDR2 YFSETQ. For the CDR3, the DNA is TGCGCCAGCAGGGACGGGAACATATGGTATTTT. As protein: CASRDGNIWYF.

The chain couples TRBV7-2 to TRBJ1-5; TRBD1 is a possible D gene (5 bases). V lost 6 bases and J lost 2, with 14 bases in between. The CDR3 contains 15 residues. The germline CDR1 and CDR2 sequences are SGHTA and FQGNSA. CDR3 loop: CASSRGDPGNQPQHF. CDR3 bases: TGTGCCAGCAGTCGCGGGGACCCGGGCAATCAGCCCCAGCATTTT.

This chain joins TRBV5-1 and TRBJ2-7; TRBD2 matches at 13 bases. In germline, CDR1 is SGHRS, CDR2 YFSETQ. Trimming at V came to 0 bases and at J to 0 bases, leaving 6 bases not matched to a gene. The CDR3 totals 18 residues. The CDR3 reads CASSLGLAGGSSSYEQYF. The DNA of the CDR3 is TGCGCCAGCAGCTTGGGACTAGCGGGGGGTTCTAGCTCCTACGAGCAGTACTTC. Looking up the rest from reference TRBV5-1 and TRBJ2-7 gives the full variable domain: KAGVTQTPRYLIKTRGQQVTLSCSPISGHRSVSWYQQTPGQGLQFLFEYFSETQRNKGNFPGRFSGRQFSNSRSEMNVSTLELGDSALYLCASSLGLAGGSSSYEQYFGPGTRLTVT.

The table lists this clone with a count of one. The V and J genes are TRBV5-1 and TRBJ2-7, with 7 bases identical to TRBD1. The V segment lost 4 bases and the J segment 5 bases; nucleotides outside the gene matches: 6. The germline CDR1 and CDR2 sequences are SGHRS and YFSETQ. This CDR3 spans 13 amino acids. This chain's CDR3 is CASSLLDRNEQYF. CDR3 bases: TGCGCCAGCAGCCTACTGGACAGGAACGAGCAGTACTTC.

This chain links TRBV11-2 with TRBJ2-7; 7 nucleotides line up with TRBD1. V shed 2 bases and J 0 bases; nucleotides not matched to a gene: 4. The CDR3 is 15 residues long. Germline CDR1 reads SGHAT; CDR2 reads FQNNGV. In nucleotides, the CDR3 is TGTGCCAGCAGCTTACGGGCAGGGGGCTCCTACGAGCAGTACTTC. Translation: CASSLRAGGSYEQYF. Complete variable domain (other parts from reference TRBV11-2 and TRBJ2-7): EAGVAQSPRYKIIEKRQSVAFWCNPISGHATLYWYQQILGQGPKLLIQFQNNGVVDDSQLPKDRFSAERLKGVDSTLKIQPAKLEDSAVYLCASSLRAGGSYEQYFGPGTRLTVT.